Listed here is a single TCR beta chain. Its antigen remains unknown. The sample is drawn from a study of blood T cells in healthy people across ages. Then a second PCR, running about 6 to 12 cycles, was carried out with a sample-barcoded 5' primer and a J-beta primer mix. Via MiXCR, TCRdb re-called the 5' RACE reads, giving one row per CDR3 protein. Of 790,000 or so distinct CDR3 sequences listed, just over 55% were seen once; the top ten hold approximately 24%. Healthy Russian Caucasian donors spanned ages about 6 to 100 years. Whole-study results and caveats: Donors of long life had a larger count of naive CD4+ cells and greater diversity than aged donors.

The TCR comes from a man aged 40-55 years in good health. The specimen sequenced was blood.

The DNA for the CDR3 is TGTGCCATCAGTGAGTCCGGGACTAGCGGGAAGACGCAGTATTTT. Translation: CAISESGTSGKTQYF. V gene TRBV10-3 combines with J gene TRBJ2-3, with 13 bases matching TRBD2. Per germline, CDR1 ENHRY and CDR2 SYGVKD. Losses at the gene ends were 0 bases for V and 9 bases for J; bases not matched to a gene: 3. This CDR3 region has 15 residues.